This T cell receptor (beta chain) emerged from a study of blood T cells in healthy people across ages. Donor samples were obtained from healthy Caucasian individuals from Russia, aged 6 to 90. The draw of peripheral blood yielded approximately 11 milliliters from each donor. Each sample gave at least 6.5 million isolated PBMCs. A second PCR, run for roughly 7 to 11 cycles, used a sample-barcoded 5' primer plus a J-beta primer mix. TCRdb called the 5' RACE reads again in MiXCR, with one record for every CDR3 protein. The sample lists around 650,000 distinct CDR3 sequences, roughly 43% occurring once. Points from the study as a whole: Diversity of TCR beta per million T cells declined in a roughly linear way with age.

Concerning this clonotype itself: The antigen is unknown. A clone one base away is much larger, so this may be a read error.

The sequencing sample was made of blood. The sequence was obtained from a man older than 75 in good health.

CDR3 protein: CASSGLTSGLSYEQYF. As DNA, the CDR3 is TGTGCCAGCAGCGGATTGACTAGCGGGCTCTCCTACGAGCAGTACTTC. The V and J genes are TRBV7-2 and TRBJ2-7; 10 bases map to TRBD2. The CDR3 sequence is 16 residues long. Germline CDR1 reads SGHTA; CDR2 reads FQGNSA. J was trimmed by 0 bases and V by 5 bases; bases with no gene match: 7.